The 32 T cell receptor beta chains below were found in one sample sequenced in a study of CD4 T cells in relation to SARS-CoV-2 and coronaviruses (dated by TCRdb to the early 2020s). CD4+ T cells from unexposed donors were collected before the COVID-19 pandemic (2011-2018). The EasySep CD4+ T cell isolation kit was used to isolate CD4+ T cells once the cultures had run for roughly 9 days. The protocol used for the library was the immunoSEQ multiplex PCR assay. The table was pulled from immuneACCESS by TCRdb, which kept in-frame rearrangements only. Such tables lose some clones; where checked, under half of the loss comes from unresolved V genes, and the rest has no known cause. This sample gives under 35,000 clones in total; 76% of them show up just once. The ten top clones hold about a sixth of the sample. These TCRs are of unknown antigen specificity. The sample taken for sequencing was CD4+ T cells from PBMCs, cultured in vitro. These TCRs come from a human donor in good health.

The chain employs TRBV4-3 and TRBJ1-2, with 10 bases identical to TRBD1. The CDR3 contains 13 residues. CDR1 LGHNA and CDR2 YSLEER come from the germline V gene. Unmatched junction bases numbered 2, after V lost 3 bases and J lost 7 bases. CDR3: CASSQTGGLGYTF. The CDR3, as DNA: TGCGCCAGCAGCCAGACAGGGGGCCTTGGCTACACCTTC.

About this clone itself: The junction does not match germline at one end; this may be a read error. The rearrangement uses TRBV14 and TRBJ2-7, with unresolved D. CDR3 length: 13 amino acids. The germline V gene encodes CDR1 SGHDN and CDR2 FVKESK. The CDR3 DNA sequence: TGTGCCAGCAGCCGCCCCACCTCCGACGAGCAGTACTTC. Amino acids: CASSRPTSDEQYF.

The CDR3 spells CASSLGLVQETQYF. The CDR3 DNA follows: TGTGCCAGCAGCCTAGGACTAGTTCAAGAGACCCAGTACTTC. The chain uses TRBV6-2 or TRBV6-3 and TRBJ2-5; the match to TRBD2 covers 7 bases. The germline V gene has CDR1 MNHEY and CDR2 SVGEGT. This CDR3 has 14 amino acids. J gave up 2 bases and V 6 bases, and 6 bases lay outside the gene matches.

The chain couples TRBV4-2 to TRBJ2-3; 7 bases are shared with TRBD2. The germline V gene has CDR1 LGHNA and CDR2 YNFKEQ. The length of the CDR3 is 14 residues. V was clipped by 2 bases and J by 6 bases; unmatched bases: 5. The CDR3 spells CASSQQGGADTQYF. CDR3 DNA: TGTGCCAGCAGCCAACAGGGAGGGGCGGATACGCAGTATTTT.

The genes are TRBV7-3 and TRBJ1-2, with unresolved D. CDR3 size: 12 residues. With 3 bases removed from V and 7 bases from J, the gap between germline ends came to 9 bases. Germline V gene data show CDR1 as SGHTA and CDR2 as FQGTGA. This CDR3 reads CASSFPGGGYTF. The CDR3, as DNA: TGTGCCAGCAGCTTTCCAGGAGGTGGCTACACCTTC.

The rearrangement uses TRBV7-7 and TRBJ1-1; D unresolved. V lost 5 bases and J lost 6, with 13 bases in between. Germline V lookup: CDR1 SSHAT, CDR2 FNYEAQ (reference sequence). This CDR3 spans 13 amino acids. The CDR3 spells CASSLNYGAEAFF. DNA for the CDR3: TGTGCCAGCAGCCTGAACTACGGCGCTGAAGCTTTCTTT.

This clone occurred a few times. The chain has TRBV19 and TRBJ1-2; D may be TRBD1 (5 bases). Germline assignment: CDR1 LNHDA and CDR2 SQIVND (reference sequence). V was pared by 1 base and J by 4 bases, with 13 bases between. This CDR3 contains 15 residues. The CDR3 protein is CASSIGGVFAYGYTF. DNA for the CDR3: TGTGCCAGTAGTATAGGAGGGGTCTTCGCCTATGGCTACACCTTC.

CDR3 nucleotide sequence: TGTGCCAGCAGCCCACCGACAGGGGGCGCGATCGTGACTGAAGCTTTCTTT. Translating it yields CASSPPTGGAIVTEAFF. J is TRBJ1-1 and V is TRBV6-2 or TRBV6-3; 10 nucleotides agree with TRBD1. In germline, CDR1 is MNHEY, CDR2 SVGEGT. The CDR3 is 17 residues long. Trimming at V came to 6 bases and at J to 5 bases, leaving 15 bases not matched to a gene.

The V gene is TRBV12-3 or TRBV12-4, the J gene TRBJ2-7; 9 positions agree with TRBD1. V dropped 10 bases and J dropped 2; count of bases not matched to a gene: 3. The CDR3 spans 12 residues. CDR3 residues: CATGQGPYEQYF. CDR3 in DNA: TGTGCCACCGGACAGGGGCCCTACGAGCAGTACTTC.

V and J are TRBV6-2 or TRBV6-3 and TRBJ2-2; TRBD2 aligns across 9 bases. CDR3 length equals 20 residues. Germline V gives CDR1 MNHEY, CDR2 SVGEGT. V gave up 5 bases and J gave up 4 bases; unmatched junction bases: 20. The CDR3 loop reads CASSDGGRRTSGLSTGELFF. CDR3 DNA: TGTGCCAGCAGTGATGGTGGGCGCCGTACTAGCGGGCTCAGCACCGGGGAGCTGTTTTTT.

The chain employs TRBV7-2 and TRBJ2-3, with TRBD2 matching over 11 bases. This CDR3 contains 17 residues. J gave up 4 bases and V 4 bases, and 10 bases lay outside the gene matches. Germline V lookup: CDR1 SGHTA, CDR2 FQGNSA. The CDR3, as DNA: TGTGCCAGCAGCTCATCCCTAGCGGGGGGAAGTGCAGATACGCAGTATTTT. As protein: CASSSSLAGGSADTQYF.

The CDR3 reads CASRPGLTTDTQYF. Here the CDR3 DNA reads TGTGCCAGTAGGCCGGGACTCACCACAGATACGCAGTATTTT. The chain uses TRBV19 and TRBJ2-3; TRBD2 is a possible D gene (6 bases). This CDR3 is 14 amino acids long. Germline values: CDR1 LNHDA, CDR2 SQIVND (reference sequence). Deletions cut 6 bases from V and 2 bases from J, with 12 bases between.

This chain joins TRBV6-5 and TRBJ1-5, with D perhaps TRBD1 (6 bases). V shed 5 bases and J shed 2 bases, with 10 bases lying between them. There are 14 residues in the CDR3. Per germline, CDR1 MNHEY and CDR2 SVGAGI. CDR3 sequence: CASSPDRGNQPQHF. In nucleotides, the CDR3 is TGTGCCAGCAGTCCGGACAGAGGCAATCAGCCCCAGCATTTT.

This chain links TRBV6-4 with TRBJ2-3; D gene uncertain. V shed 5 bases and J shed 4 bases, with 16 bases lying between them. There are 15 residues in the CDR3. The germline CDR1 and CDR2 sequences are MRHNA and SNTAGT. CDR3 sequence reads: CASSREGYLSDTQYF. The CDR3 DNA reads TGTGCCAGCAGTCGAGAAGGCTACTTATCAGATACGCAGTATTTT.

The chain carries TRBV3-1 (or the pseudogene TRBV3-2) and TRBJ1-1; D is ambiguous. The germline gives CDR1 LGHDT, CDR2 YNNKEL (reference sequence). V shed 4 bases and J shed 1 base, with 7 bases lying between them. The CDR3 covers 13 residues. The CDR3 loop is CASSPRQNTEAFF. The CDR3 DNA reads TGTGCCAGCAGCCCAAGACAGAACACTGAAGCTTTCTTT.

This chain links TRBV3-1 (or the pseudogene TRBV3-2) with TRBJ2-3; D might be TRBD1 (6 bases). V was pared by 0 bases and J by 5 bases, with 15 bases between. Germline V gene sequence: CDR1 LGHDT, CDR2 YNNKEL (reference sequence). This CDR3 is 16 amino acids long. The CDR3 loop reads CASSQDWAGAGDTQYF. In DNA form, the CDR3 reads TGTGCCAGCAGCCAAGATTGGGCAGGGGCGGGAGATACGCAGTATTTT.

The V and J genes are TRBV6-2 or TRBV6-3 and TRBJ1-5; D might be TRBD1 (6 bases). Germline loops: CDR1 MNHEY, CDR2 SVGEGT. This CDR3 region has 14 residues. Trimming pared 5 bases from V and 3 bases from J, leaving 11 bases between. The DNA of the CDR3 is TGTGCCAGCAGTAAACAGGGAGTCAATCAGCCCCAGCATTTT. Protein sequence: CASSKQGVNQPQHF.

This sequence joins TRBV5-1 and TRBJ2-3; tentatively, D is TRBD1 (6 bases). Germline V lookup: CDR1 SGHRS, CDR2 YFSETQ. This CDR3 comprises 13 residues. Trimming stripped 7 bases from V and 4 bases from J, with 13 bases between. CDR3 residues: CASGEQGSDTQYF. The CDR3 DNA follows: TGCGCCAGCGGGGAGCAGGGGTCAGATACGCAGTATTTT.

V is TRBV6-6 and J is TRBJ2-7; D uncertain. CDR1 and CDR2 from the germline V gene are MNHNY and SVGAGI (reference sequence). The V end was cut by 2 bases, the J end by 0 bases, with 11 bases between. This CDR3 region has 15 residues. Written as DNA, the CDR3 is TGTGCCAGCAGTTACAACACTCCCTACTCCTACGAGCAGTACTTC. Translation gives CASSYNTPYSYEQYF.

The CDR3 reads CASSGGATGYTF. The CDR3 DNA reads TGTGCCAGCAGTGGGGGGGCAACGGGCTACACCTTC. This chain uses TRBV6-4 with TRBJ1-2, with a weak D call TRBD1 (6 bases). The CDR3 consists of 12 residues. Trimming pared 4 bases from V and 8 bases from J, leaving 11 bases between. Germline V lookup: CDR1 MRHNA, CDR2 SNTAGT.

The chain uses TRBV20-1 and TRBJ1-1; no clear D. The CDR3 loop spans 13 amino acids. Germline V lookup: CDR1 DFQATT, CDR2 SNEGSKA (reference sequence). Trimming took off 3 bases at V and 3 bases at J, with 11 bases between the two ends. The CDR3 loop reads CSASTPTHTEAFF. The CDR3 DNA reads TGCAGTGCTAGTACCCCGACGCACACTGAAGCTTTCTTT.

This chain joins TRBV25-1 and TRBJ2-3, with 8 bases that match TRBD1. The CDR3 is made up of 15 amino acids. Per germline, CDR1 MGHDK and CDR2 SYGVNS. J was trimmed by 3 bases and V by 5 bases; bases with no gene match: 7. The CDR3 sequence is CASSSGQGGTDTQYF. CDR3 sequence (DNA): TGTGCCAGCAGTAGCGGACAGGGCGGGACAGATACGCAGTATTTT.

This clone occurred a few times. This sequence joins TRBV5-1 and TRBJ2-2, with D possibly being TRBD2 (5 bases). Germline V CDR1 and CDR2: SGHRS, YFSETQ. The V gene lost 2 bases and the J gene lost 0 bases, with 11 bases spanning the gap. CDR3 length: 16 amino acids. The CDR3 spells CASSLTAGPNTGELFF. Here the CDR3 DNA reads TGCGCCAGCAGCTTAACGGCGGGCCCGAACACCGGGGAGCTGTTTTTT.

This chain links TRBV5-4 with TRBJ1-2; D possibly corresponds to TRBD1 (5 bases). The V gene lost 5 bases and the J gene lost 4 bases, with 12 bases spanning the gap. The germline V gene has CDR1 SGHNT and CDR2 YYREEE (reference sequence). The CDR3 runs to 13 residues. This chain's CDR3 is CASRETGAYGYTF. CDR3 DNA: TGTGCCAGCAGAGAAACCGGGGCCTATGGCTACACCTTC.

This clone was counted a few times. The CDR3 here is CASSTGDRTNEQFF. The CDR3 DNA reads TGTGCCAGCAGCACTGGGGACAGGACTAATGAGCAGTTCTTC. The chain recombines TRBV21-1 with TRBJ2-1; whether TRBD1, the table's D call, matches the DNA was not checked. TRBV21-1 is flagged as a pseudogene. This CDR3 is built from 14 residues.

This chain links TRBV4-3 with TRBJ1-2; D is perhaps TRBD1 (5 bases). Between the trimmed V and J ends, which lost 1 base and 4 bases, there was a span of 10 bases. Germline CDR1 LGHNA, CDR2 YSLEER. The CDR3 is 14 amino acids. The CDR3 DNA reads TGCGCCAGCAGCCAAGGGCAGGGTGCCTATGGCTACACCTTC. Its translation is CASSQGQGAYGYTF.

In this sample, this clone turned up once. The rearrangement links TRBV27 to TRBJ1-3; 7 nucleotides agree with TRBD1. The CDR3 has 17 amino acids. The J segment lost 0 bases and the V segment lost 7 bases, leaving 12 bases of the junction unmatched. The germline V gene encodes CDR1 MNHEY and CDR2 SMNVEV (reference sequence). Here the CDR3 DNA reads TGTGCCAGCACCCCGGCAGGGGGTCCCTACTCTGGAAACACCATATATTTT. Translating gives CASTPAGGPYSGNTIYF.

The chain is built from TRBV5-1 and TRBJ1-1; possibly TRBD1 for D (5 bases). This CDR3 is 13 amino acids long. Germline lookup yields CDR1 SGHRS and CDR2 YFSETQ. Trimming shortened V by 1 base and J by 4 bases, and 8 bases separated the two germline ends. CDR3 nucleotides: TGCGCCAGCAGCTTGCATGGGGGCACTGAAGCTTTCTTT. Its translation is CASSLHGGTEAFF.

Only one count was recorded for this clone. V is TRBV18 and J is TRBJ2-5, with D perhaps TRBD1 or TRBD2 (5 bases each). Trimming cost V 0 bases and J 4 bases, with 9 bases left between them. The germline V gene encodes CDR1 KGHSH and CDR2 LQKENI. The CDR3 runs 14 residues. CDR3 sequence reads: CASSPPLRGETQYF. DNA for the CDR3: TGTGCCAGCTCACCACCCTTGAGGGGAGAGACCCAGTACTTC.

This chain links TRBV27 with TRBJ2-5, with 10 bases fitting TRBD2. Germline CDR1 and CDR2: MNHEY and SMNVEV (reference sequence). The V and J ends lost 3 bases and 2 bases, in that order; junction bases with no gene match: 6. The CDR3 length is 16 residues. CDR3 nucleotides: TGTGCCAGCAGTTTCCGAACTAGCGGGGAACAAGAGACCCAGTACTTC. Translated, it gives CASSFRTSGEQETQYF.

The chain employs TRBV6-5 and TRBJ2-7; D tentatively reads TRBD1 or TRBD2 (5 bases each). Germline loops: CDR1 MNHEY, CDR2 SVGAGI. With 6 bases removed from V and 5 bases from J, the gap between germline ends came to 11 bases. The CDR3 loop spans 12 amino acids. CDR3 residues: CASRGRADEQYF. The CDR3 DNA follows: TGTGCCAGCAGGGGACGTGCCGACGAGCAGTACTTC.

The J gene is TRBJ1-5, the V gene TRBV6-2 or TRBV6-3; no clear D. Germline-derived CDR1 and CDR2 are MNHEY and SVGEGT. The CDR3 has 13 residues. Deletions cut 5 bases from V and 2 bases from J, with 7 bases between. The CDR3 here is CASSHGGNQPQHF. CDR3 bases: TGTGCCAGCAGTCATGGTGGCAATCAGCCCCAGCATTTT.